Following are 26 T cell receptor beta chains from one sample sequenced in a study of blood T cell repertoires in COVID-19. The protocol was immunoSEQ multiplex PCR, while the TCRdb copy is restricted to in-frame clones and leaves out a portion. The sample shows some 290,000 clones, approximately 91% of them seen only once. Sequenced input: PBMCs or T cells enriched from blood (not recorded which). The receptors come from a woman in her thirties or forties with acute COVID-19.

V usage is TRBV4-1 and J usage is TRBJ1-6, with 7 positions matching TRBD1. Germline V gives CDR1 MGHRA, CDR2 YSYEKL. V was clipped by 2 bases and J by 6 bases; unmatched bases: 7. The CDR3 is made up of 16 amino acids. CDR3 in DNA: TGCGCCAGCAGCCAAACGACAGGGATGGGTAATTCACCCCTCCACTTT. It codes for CASSQTTGMGNSPLHF.

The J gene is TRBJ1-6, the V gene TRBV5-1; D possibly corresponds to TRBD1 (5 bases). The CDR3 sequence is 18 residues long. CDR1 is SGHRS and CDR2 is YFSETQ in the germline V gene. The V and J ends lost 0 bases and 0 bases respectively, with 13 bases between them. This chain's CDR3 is CASSLGQGLSSYNSPLHF. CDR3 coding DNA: TGCGCCAGCAGCTTGGGCCAGGGCCTAAGCTCCTATAATTCACCCCTCCACTTT.

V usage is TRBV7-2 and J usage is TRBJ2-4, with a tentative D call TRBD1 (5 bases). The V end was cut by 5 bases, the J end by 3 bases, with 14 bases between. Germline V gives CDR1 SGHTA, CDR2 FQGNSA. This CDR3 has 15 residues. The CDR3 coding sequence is TGTGCCAGCAGCCCTCCAGGGTATGGCAAAAACATTCAGTACTTC. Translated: CASSPPGYGKNIQYF.

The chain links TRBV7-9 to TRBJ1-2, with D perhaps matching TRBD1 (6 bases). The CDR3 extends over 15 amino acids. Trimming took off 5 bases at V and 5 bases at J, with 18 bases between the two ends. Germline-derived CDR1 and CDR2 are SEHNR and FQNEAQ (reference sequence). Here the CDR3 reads CASSKQGSGFYGYTF. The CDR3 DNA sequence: TGTGCCAGCAGCAAACAGGGTTCTGGATTTTATGGCTACACCTTC.

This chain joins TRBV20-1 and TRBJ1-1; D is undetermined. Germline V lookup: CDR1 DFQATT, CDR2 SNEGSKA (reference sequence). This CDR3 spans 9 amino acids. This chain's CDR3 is CGLRAGAFF. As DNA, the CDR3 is TGCGGGTTGAGGGCAGGAGCTTTCTTT.

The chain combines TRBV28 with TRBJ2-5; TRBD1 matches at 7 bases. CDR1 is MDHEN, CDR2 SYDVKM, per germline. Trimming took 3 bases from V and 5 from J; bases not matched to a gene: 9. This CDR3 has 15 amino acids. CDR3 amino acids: CASSFKGAWGETQYF. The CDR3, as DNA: TGTGCCAGCAGTTTTAAGGGGGCTTGGGGGGAGACCCAGTACTTC. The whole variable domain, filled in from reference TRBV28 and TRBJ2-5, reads DVKVTQSSRYLVKRTGEKVFLECVQDMDHENMFWYRQDPGLGLRLIYFSYDVKMKEKGDIPEGYSVSREKKERFSLILESASTNQTSMYLCASSFKGAWGETQYFGPGTRLLVL.

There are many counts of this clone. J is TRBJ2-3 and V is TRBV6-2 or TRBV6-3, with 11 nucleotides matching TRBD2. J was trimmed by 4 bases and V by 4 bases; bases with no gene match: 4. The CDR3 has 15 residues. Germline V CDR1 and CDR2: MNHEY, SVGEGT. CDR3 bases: TGTGCCAGCAGTTTCGGGACTAGCGGTGCAGATACGCAGTATTTT. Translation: CASSFGTSGADTQYF.

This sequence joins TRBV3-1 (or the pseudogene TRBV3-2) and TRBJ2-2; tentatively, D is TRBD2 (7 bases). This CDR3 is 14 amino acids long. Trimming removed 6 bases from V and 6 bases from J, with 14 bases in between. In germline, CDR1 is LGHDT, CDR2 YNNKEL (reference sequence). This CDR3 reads CASSQRGASGELFF. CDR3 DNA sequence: TGTGCCAGCAGTCAACGGGGGGCGTCCGGGGAGCTGTTTTTT.

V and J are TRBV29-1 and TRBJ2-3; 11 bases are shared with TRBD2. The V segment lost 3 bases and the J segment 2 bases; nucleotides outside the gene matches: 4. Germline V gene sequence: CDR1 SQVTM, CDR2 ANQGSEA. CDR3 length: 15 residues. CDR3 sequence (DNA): TGCAGCGTTGAGGGGACTAGCGGACCCACAGATACGCAGTATTTT. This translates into CSVEGTSGPTDTQYF.

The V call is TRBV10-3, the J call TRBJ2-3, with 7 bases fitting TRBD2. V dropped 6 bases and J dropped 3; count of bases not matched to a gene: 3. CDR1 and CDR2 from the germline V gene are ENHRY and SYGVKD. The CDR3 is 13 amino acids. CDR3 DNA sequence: TGTGCCATCAGGGGGGGAGGGACAGATACGCAGTATTTT. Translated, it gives CAIRGGGTDTQYF.

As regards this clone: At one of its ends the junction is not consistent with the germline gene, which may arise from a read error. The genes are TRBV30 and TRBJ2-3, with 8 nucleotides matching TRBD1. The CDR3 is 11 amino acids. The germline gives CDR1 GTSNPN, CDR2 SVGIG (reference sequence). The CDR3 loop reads CAWTQRGRGHF. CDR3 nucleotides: TGTGCCTGGACCCAACGGGGCAGGGGGCATTTT.

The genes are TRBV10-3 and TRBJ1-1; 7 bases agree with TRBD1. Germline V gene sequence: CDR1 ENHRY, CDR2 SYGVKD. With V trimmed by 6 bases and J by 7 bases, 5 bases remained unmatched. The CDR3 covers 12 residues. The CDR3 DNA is TGTGCCATCAGGGGACAGAACCTTGAAGCTTTCTTT. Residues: CAIRGQNLEAFF.

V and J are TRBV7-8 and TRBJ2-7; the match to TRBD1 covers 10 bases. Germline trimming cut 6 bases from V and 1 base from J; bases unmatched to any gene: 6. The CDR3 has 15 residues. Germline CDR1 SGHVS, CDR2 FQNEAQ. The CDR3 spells CASRRPGQGSYEQYF. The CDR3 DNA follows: TGTGCCAGCAGGCGACCGGGACAGGGGTCCTACGAGCAGTACTTC.

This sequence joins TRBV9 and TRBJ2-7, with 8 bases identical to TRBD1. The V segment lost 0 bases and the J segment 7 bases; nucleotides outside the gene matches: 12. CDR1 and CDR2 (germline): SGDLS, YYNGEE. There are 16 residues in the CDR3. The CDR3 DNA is TGTGCCAGCAGCGTAGGGCAGGGGGCGGCTCCTGGAGAGCAGTACTTC. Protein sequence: CASSVGQGAAPGEQYF.

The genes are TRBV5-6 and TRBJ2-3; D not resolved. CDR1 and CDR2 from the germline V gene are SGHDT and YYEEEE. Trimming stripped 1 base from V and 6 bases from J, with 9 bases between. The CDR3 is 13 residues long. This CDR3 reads CASSLITRDTQYF. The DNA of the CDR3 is TGTGCCAGCAGCTTGATCACCCGGGATACGCAGTATTTT.

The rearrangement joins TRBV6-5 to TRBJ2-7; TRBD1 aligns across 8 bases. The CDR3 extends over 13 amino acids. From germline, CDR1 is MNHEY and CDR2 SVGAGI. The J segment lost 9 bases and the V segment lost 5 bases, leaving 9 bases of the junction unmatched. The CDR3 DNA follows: TGTGCCAGCAGTACCGGGACAGGTCGCGGGCAGTACTTC. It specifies CASSTGTGRGQYF.

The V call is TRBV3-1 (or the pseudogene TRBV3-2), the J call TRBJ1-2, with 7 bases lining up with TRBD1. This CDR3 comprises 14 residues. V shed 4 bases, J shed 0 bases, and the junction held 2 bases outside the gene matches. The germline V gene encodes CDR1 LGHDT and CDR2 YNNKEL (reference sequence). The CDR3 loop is CASSPQGANYGYTF. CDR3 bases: TGTGCCAGCAGCCCCCAGGGGGCTAACTATGGCTACACCTTC.

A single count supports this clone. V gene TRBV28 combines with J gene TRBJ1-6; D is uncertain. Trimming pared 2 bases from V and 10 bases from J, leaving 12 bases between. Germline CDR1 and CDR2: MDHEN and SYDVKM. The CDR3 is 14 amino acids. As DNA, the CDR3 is TGTGCCAGCAGTTTACAGTCAGTGGAGTCACCCCTCCACTTT. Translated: CASSLQSVESPLHF.

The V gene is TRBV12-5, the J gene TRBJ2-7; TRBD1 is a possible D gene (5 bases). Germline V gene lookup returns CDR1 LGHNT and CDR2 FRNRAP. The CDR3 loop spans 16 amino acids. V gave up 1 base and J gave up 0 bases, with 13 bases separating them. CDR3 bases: TGTGCTAGTGGTTTGGGGGGCAAAATTAGCTCCTACGAGCAGTACTTC. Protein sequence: CASGLGGKISSYEQYF.

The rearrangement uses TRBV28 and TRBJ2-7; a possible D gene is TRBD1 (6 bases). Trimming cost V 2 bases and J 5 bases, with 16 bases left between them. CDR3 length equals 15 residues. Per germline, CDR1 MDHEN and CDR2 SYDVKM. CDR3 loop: CASSLQGPPPHEQYF. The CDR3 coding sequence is TGTGCCAGCAGTTTACAGGGGCCTCCTCCTCACGAGCAGTACTTC.

CDR3: CASSPSRGAGGKYNEQFF. The CDR3 region has the DNA TGTGCCAGCAGCCCCTCCCGGGGAGCGGGAGGTAAGTACAATGAGCAGTTCTTC. The chain recombines TRBV7-2 with TRBJ2-1; 9 bases match TRBD2. The CDR3 consists of 18 residues. J gave up 4 bases and V 5 bases, and 15 bases lay outside the gene matches. CDR1 and CDR2 (germline): SGHTA, FQGNSA.

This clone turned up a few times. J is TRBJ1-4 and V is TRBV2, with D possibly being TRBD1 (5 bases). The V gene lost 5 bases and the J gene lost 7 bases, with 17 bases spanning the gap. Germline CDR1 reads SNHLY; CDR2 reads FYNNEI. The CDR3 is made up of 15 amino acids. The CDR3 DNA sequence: TGTGCCAGCAGTTGGGTTGGGGGGTCAGTTGAAAAACTGTTTTTT. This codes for CASSWVGGSVEKLFF.

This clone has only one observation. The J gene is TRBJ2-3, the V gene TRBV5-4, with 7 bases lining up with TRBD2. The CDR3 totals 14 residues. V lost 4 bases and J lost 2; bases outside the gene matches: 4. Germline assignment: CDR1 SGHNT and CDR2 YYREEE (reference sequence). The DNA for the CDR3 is TGTGCCAGCAGCCAAGCGGGGCTCACAGATACGCAGTATTTT. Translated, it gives CASSQAGLTDTQYF.

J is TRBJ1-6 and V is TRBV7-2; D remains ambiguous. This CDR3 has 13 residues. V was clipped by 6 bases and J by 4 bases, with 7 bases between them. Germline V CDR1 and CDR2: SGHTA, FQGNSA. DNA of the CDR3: TGTGCCAGCAGTCTAGGATATAATTCACCCCTCCACTTT. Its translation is CASSLGYNSPLHF.

CDR3 protein: CASSSRIGGYTF. CDR3 in DNA: TGTGCCAGTTCCTCCCGAATCGGTGGCTACACCTTC. The V and J genes are TRBV19 and TRBJ1-2; D unclear. Germline CDR1 LNHDA, CDR2 SQIVND (reference sequence). The V end lost 8 bases, the J end lost 7 bases, and 14 bases lay between the germline ends. The CDR3 sequence is 12 residues long.

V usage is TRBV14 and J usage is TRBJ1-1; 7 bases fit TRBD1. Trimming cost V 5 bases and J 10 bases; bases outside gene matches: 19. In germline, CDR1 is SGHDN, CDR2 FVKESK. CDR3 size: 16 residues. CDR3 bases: TGTGCCAGCAGCGCGACAGGGTTAAGACTAAGTCCATCAGCTTTCTTT. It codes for CASSATGLRLSPSAFF.